The rows below give T cell receptor beta chains drawn from one sample of a study of CD8+ T cells in alopecia areata. TCRdb's copy holds only in-frame clones and misses some; the assay was immunoSEQ multiplex PCR. The sample holds 140,000 to 150,000 clones, 45% to 60% seen once. Here the sequenced sample was CD8+ T cells sorted from blood, taken at week 4, from a patient treated with tofacitinib. The receptor source for this set is a human donor with alopecia areata. Both conserved end residues are part of each CDR3. D genes are given only for firm matches. Where a row states a size, it is once, few, many or the class of an expanded clone; other rows omit it.

few	-	TRBV11-2	TRBJ2-1	TGTGCCAGCAGCTTAAGGGGGGCTACCTACAATGAGCAGTTCTTC	CASSLRGATYNEQFF
-	TRBD2	TRBV27	TRBJ2-3	TGTGCCAGCTCAGGGCGGGGGTATCAAGATACGCAGTATTTT	CASSGRGYQDTQYF
few	-	TRBV30	TRBJ2-1	TGTGCCTGGAGTGGAGTTGACAGAAACAATGAGCAGTTCTTC	CAWSGVDRNNEQFF
few	TRBD2	TRBV6-5	TRBJ2-7	TGTGCCAGCAGTGGGACTAGCGGGGGCTCCTACGAGCAGTACTTC	CASSGTSGGSYEQYF
-	-	TRBV5-1	TRBJ2-4	TGCGCCAGCAGCGGACGTGCCAAAAACATTCAGTACTTC	CASSGRAKNIQYF
-	TRBD1	TRBV5-6	TRBJ2-7	TGTGCCGGTAGTACAGGGGGCTTCGAGCAGTACTTC	CAGSTGGFEQYF
-	TRBD2	TRBV5-1	TRBJ2-5	TGCGCCAGCAGCTTGGCTAGCGGGGGGGCCTATGAGACCCAGTACTTC	CASSLASGGAYETQYF
few	-	TRBV10-3	TRBJ1-5	TGTGCCAGCAGTTCGCTAGACGGTAGCAATCAGCCCCAGCATTTT	CASSSLDGSNQPQHF
-	-	TRBV19	TRBJ1-1	TGTGCCAGTAGTATTGGACGGCCAACTGAAGCTTTCTTT	CASSIGRPTEAFF
-	-	TRBV9	TRBJ1-6	TGTGCCAGCAGCTTGGGAGGGGACGTCGAGCCCCTCCACTTT	CASSLGGDVEPLHF
few	-	TRBV10-3	TRBJ2-7	TGTGCCATCAGTGACCCCGCGGGGCAGCCCTCCTACGAGCAGTACTTC	CAISDPAGQPSYEQYF
-	-	TRBV27	TRBJ2-3	TGTGCCAGCAGTTTGGCAGGCCGGAGGGCAGATACGCAGTATTTT	CASSLAGRRADTQYF
-	TRBD1	TRBV7-9	TRBJ2-7	TGTGCCAGCAGCTCCGGGACAGGAGACACCTACGAGCAGTACTTC	CASSSGTGDTYEQYF
-	-	TRBV10-3	TRBJ1-3	TGTGCCACCACGGACAGCACACCCTCTGGAAACACCATATATTTT	CATTDSTPSGNTIYF
-	-	TRBV7-8	TRBJ2-7	TGTGCCAGCAGCTTAGCGGGGAGCTCCTACGAGCAGTACTTC	CASSLAGSSYEQYF
-	-	TRBV9	TRBJ1-1	TGTGCCAGCAGCGGGCAGGGTGGGAGCACTGAAGCTTTCTTT	CASSGQGGSTEAFF
-	-	TRBV27	TRBJ1-5	TGTGCCAGCAGTTTACCGGATCAGCCCCAGCATTTT	CASSLPDQPQHF
few	-	TRBV10-3	TRBJ2-7	TGTGCCATCAGTGAGTCAGAGGGCTACTCCTACGAGCAGTACTTC	CAISESEGYSYEQYF
once	TRBD2	TRBV4-1	TRBJ2-5	TGCGCCAGCAGCCAAGGCACTAGCGGGGGTCGGGAGACCCAGTACTTC	CASSQGTSGGRETQYF
-	-	TRBV18	TRBJ1-1	TGTGCCAGCTCACCACAGGAAGAAGCTTTCTTT	CASSPQEEAFF
-	TRBD1	TRBV4-3	TRBJ2-2	TGCGCCAGCAGCCAGGCCGGACAGGGGGCGCTGGACACCGGGGAGCTGTTTTTT	CASSQAGQGALDTGELFF
-	TRBD2	TRBV11-2	TRBJ2-5	TGTGCCACCGATCTAGCGGGGGGGCAAGAGACCCAGTACTTC	CATDLAGGQETQYF
-	-	TRBV29-1	TRBJ1-3	TGCAGCGTTGAAACGGGGGACTCTGGAAACACCATATATTTT	CSVETGDSGNTIYF
-	-	TRBV27	TRBJ1-5	TGTGCCAGCAGCCTACAGGGTGGCAATCAGCCCCAGCATTTT	CASSLQGGNQPQHF
once	-	TRBV30	TRBJ1-1	TGTGCCTGGAGTTCGCGGCAGACGGGAACTGAAGCTTTCTTT	CAWSSRQTGTEAFF
-	-	TRBV7-9	TRBJ1-2	TGTGCCACCGCCGGTCAGACTCGGCCTAACTATGGCTACACCTTC	CATAGQTRPNYGYTF
-	-	TRBV13	TRBJ1-6	TGTGCCAGCAGCCGAAGAAGCTATAATTCACCCCTCCACTTT	CASSRRSYNSPLHF
few	TRBD1	TRBV7-2	TRBJ1-5	TGTGCCAGCAGCGTACAGGGGAATCAGCCCCAGCATTTT	CASSVQGNQPQHF
once	TRBD1	TRBV5-6	TRBJ1-2	TGTGCCAGCAGGCCCGGGACAGGGAACTATGGCTACACCTTC	CASRPGTGNYGYTF
-	-	TRBV27	TRBJ2-6	TGTGCCAGCAGTTTAGGGGAGGATTGGGGGGCCAACGTCCTGACTTTC	CASSLGEDWGANVLTF
few	-	TRBV5-8	TRBJ2-5	TGTGCCAGCAGCTTGGGGACCCTGCAAGAGACCCAGTACTTC	CASSLGTLQETQYF
-	-	TRBV27	TRBJ2-5	TGTGCCAGCAGTTCCGACGGGCGGGAGACCCAGTACTTC	CASSSDGRETQYF
-	-	TRBV30	TRBJ2-7	TGTGCCTGGACCGAGTGGGGGGGCCCCTACGAGCAGTACTTC	CAWTEWGGPYEQYF
few	TRBD1	TRBV29-1	TRBJ2-1	TGCAGCGTTGATGACAGGGCCCGCAATGAGCAGTTCTTC	CSVDDRARNEQFF
-	-	TRBV23-1	TRBJ2-7	TGCGCCAGCAGTCAACCCCGTTGGCCTCCCGGCCTTTACGAGCAGTACTTC	CASSQPRWPPGLYEQYF
-	-	TRBV9	TRBJ2-5	TGTGCCAGCAGCGTAGACCTAGACTGGCGAGAGACCCAGTACTTC	CASSVDLDWRETQYF
-	-	TRBV7-9	TRBJ2-1	TGTGCCAGCAGTCCCCTCCCATTCTTC	CASSPLPFF
few	TRBD1	TRBV29-1	TRBJ2-1	TGCAGCGTTGCCGGGGGGACAGGGGAGGAAGGTGAGCAGTTCTTC	CSVAGGTGEEGEQFF
-	-	TRBV4-1	TRBJ1-1	TGCGCCAGCAGCCAAGTTACGAACACTGAAGCTTTCTTT	CASSQVTNTEAFF
few	-	TRBV23-1	TRBJ1-1	TGCGCCAGCAGTCAATCGCAGGGAATGAACACTGAAGCTTTCTTT	CASSQSQGMNTEAFF
few	-	TRBV4-1	TRBJ1-2	TGCGCCAGCAGCCAAGGGTGGCATCAGGGGATCTATGGCTACACCTTC	CASSQGWHQGIYGYTF
few	TRBD2	TRBV4-1	TRBJ2-1	TGCGCCAGCAGCCTGGGACTAACGAATCGCGATGAGCAGTTCTTC	CASSLGLTNRDEQFF